This T cell receptor (beta chain) was identified during a study of T-cell memory formation after mild COVID-19. MiXCR, applied by TCRdb to the 5' RACE reads, yields one record per CDR3 protein. The repertoire holds around 420,000 distinct CDR3 sequences, with 20% to 25% as singletons. The study, taken as a whole, reports: CD4+ bias marked clones expanding day 15 to 37, unlike balanced contracting clones.

Trimming took off 3 bases at V and 1 base at J, with 9 bases between the two ends. The CDR3 is made up of 14 amino acids. As regards this clonotype: Its antigen remains unidentified.

Sequencing used PBMCs or a T cell subset sorted from them (not recorded which). The chain is built from TRBV12-3 or TRBV12-4 and TRBJ1-1; unclear D gene. The sequence came from an adult woman who had mild COVID-19 (a few samples of this study predate the infection). Cell type and time point are not known. The CDR3 spells CASSLRSSNTEAFF. Written as DNA, the CDR3 is TGTGCCAGCAGTTTGAGGAGCTCGAACACTGAAGCTTTCTTT.